The 20 T cell receptor beta chains below all came from one sample that was sequenced in a study of T cell responses to AZD1222 COVID-19 vaccine. The method was immunoSEQ multiplex PCR; TCRdb's version includes in-frame clones alone and lacks a portion of them. The sample has about 140,000 clones; 80% to 95% are singletons. This material consisted of peripheral blood, taken 28 days after the second AZD1222 dose. Receptors were obtained from an adult who received the AZD1222 COVID-19 vaccine.

This chain uses TRBV2 with TRBJ1-1; D is perhaps TRBD1 (5 bases). The V end lost 5 bases, the J end lost 5 bases, and 21 bases lay between the germline ends. The germline CDR1 and CDR2 sequences are SNHLY and FYNNEI. The CDR3 length is 16 residues. The CDR3 bases are TGTGCCAGCAGTCCGGACCTGTCTGGGGGATTGACTGAAGCTTTCTTT. Encoded protein: CASSPDLSGGLTEAFF.

DNA for the CDR3: TGCGCCAGCAGCCAATCCCCGGCTCAGGGTCCCTACGAGCAGTACTTC. It is translated as CASSQSPAQGPYEQYF. The chain joins TRBV5-1 to TRBJ2-7; D is possibly TRBD1 (5 bases). The germline V gene encodes CDR1 SGHRS and CDR2 YFSETQ. With 4 bases removed from V and 2 bases from J, the gap between germline ends came to 19 bases. This CDR3 has 16 residues.

V and J are TRBV5-1 and TRBJ1-1; D possibly corresponds to TRBD1 (5 bases). Germline lookup yields CDR1 SGHRS and CDR2 YFSETQ. The CDR3 has 15 amino acids. The ends were cut back, 0 bases at V and 6 bases at J, with 15 bases in the middle. Here the CDR3 DNA reads TGCGCCAGCAGCTTGGGTCGGGGCGCAAGGGCTGAAGCTTTCTTT. Residues: CASSLGRGARAEAFF.

The rearrangement links TRBV28 to TRBJ1-3, with 7 bases fitting TRBD1. Looked up from germline, CDR1 is MDHEN and CDR2 is SYDVKM. The CDR3 extends over 14 amino acids. With 7 bases clipped from V and 3 bases from J, the junction kept 6 bases outside the gene matches. The CDR3 DNA reads as TGTGCCAGCATAATGACAGGGCTTGGAAACACCATATATTTT. Protein product: CASIMTGLGNTIYF. The variable domain in full, with the rest retrieved from reference TRBV28 and TRBJ1-3, is DVKVTQSSRYLVKRTGEKVFLECVQDMDHENMFWYRQDPGLGLRLIYFSYDVKMKEKGDIPEGYSVSREKKERFSLILESASTNQTSMYLCASIMTGLGNTIYFGEGSWLTVV.

The chain couples TRBV6-5 to TRBJ1-5; D is perhaps TRBD1 (6 bases). Germline lookup yields CDR1 MNHEY and CDR2 SVGAGI. There are 12 residues in the CDR3. V lost 7 bases to trimming and J lost 7 bases, with 11 bases between them. CDR3 in amino acids: CASNRVDQPQHF. CDR3 coding DNA: TGTGCCAGCAACAGGGTCGACCAGCCCCAGCATTTT.

J is TRBJ2-2 and V is TRBV6-5, with D unresolved. V was trimmed by 0 bases and J by 0 bases, leaving 2 bases between them. This CDR3 is built from 14 residues. Germline-derived CDR1 and CDR2 are MNHEY and SVGAGI. CDR3 bases: TGTGCCAGCAGTTACTCGACGAACACCGGGGAGCTGTTTTTT. Protein product: CASSYSTNTGELFF.

The V call is TRBV5-1, the J call TRBJ1-1; tentatively, D is TRBD1 (6 bases). The CDR3 consists of 15 residues. Germline-derived CDR1 and CDR2 are SGHRS and YFSETQ. V was cut by 7 bases and J by 3 bases, with 19 bases left in between. The CDR3 DNA sequence: TGCGCCAGCCGACCCAAACAGGGACCCTACACTGAAGCTTTCTTT. It codes for CASRPKQGPYTEAFF.

The chain couples TRBV12-3 or TRBV12-4 to TRBJ1-5; the D is unclear. The CDR3 is made up of 11 amino acids. With 8 bases removed from V and 7 bases from J, the gap between germline ends came to 9 bases. This CDR3 reads CASGSRQPQHF. Written as DNA, the CDR3 is TGTGCCAGCGGTTCGCGACAGCCCCAGCATTTT.

The CDR3 spells CASSETRGGYTF. CDR3 nucleotides: TGTGCCAGCAGCGAGACCCGAGGGGGCTACACCTTC. This chain uses TRBV3-1 (or the pseudogene TRBV3-2) with TRBJ1-2; D remains ambiguous. Trimming took 5 bases from V and 8 from J, leaving 12 bases between them. Germline V gene sequence: CDR1 LGHDT, CDR2 YNNKEL (reference sequence). This CDR3 has 12 amino acids.

This clone has only one observation. The chain recombines TRBV28 with TRBJ2-7; 13 bases line up with TRBD2. The CDR3 extends over 14 amino acids. Germline CDR1 MDHEN, CDR2 SYDVKM. V shed 6 bases and J 4 bases; nucleotides not matched to a gene: 3. As DNA, the CDR3 is TGTGCCAGCAGCCGGACTAGCGGGAGTTACGAGCAGTACTTC. Protein sequence: CASSRTSGSYEQYF.

This clone appeared a single time. This chain's CDR3 is CASSEKSSGANVLTF. The CDR3, as DNA: TGTGCCAGCAGTGAGAAGAGCTCTGGGGCCAACGTCCTGACTTTC. V and J are TRBV2 and TRBJ2-6; D is uncertain. This CDR3 has 15 residues. Germline V gene lookup returns CDR1 SNHLY and CDR2 FYNNEI. Trimming cost V 3 bases and J 0 bases, with 6 bases left between them.

The chain combines TRBV12-2 with TRBJ1-1; the D call of TRBD1 is as the table states it, not checked on the DNA. TRBV12-2 is a pseudogene. The CDR3 length is 15 residues. The CDR3 coding sequence is TGTGCAAGTCGGGCGAACAGGGGGCCCCGCACTGAAGCTTTCTTT. It specifies CASRANRGPRTEAFF.

The chain joins TRBV10-3 to TRBJ2-3; 8 positions match TRBD1. V was pared by 7 bases and J by 10 bases, with 10 bases of the junction left unmatched. The CDR3 loop spans 13 amino acids. Germline CDR1 ENHRY, CDR2 SYGVKD. This CDR3 reads CAITQGASGSQYF. The CDR3 DNA reads TGTGCCATCACTCAGGGGGCGTCGGGATCGCAGTATTTT.

The V call is TRBV4-1, the J call TRBJ1-6, with no clear D. Trimming pared 4 bases from V and 10 bases from J, leaving 8 bases between. This CDR3 spans 12 amino acids. The germline V gene has CDR1 MGHRA and CDR2 YSYEKL. CDR3 DNA sequence: TGCGCCAGCAGCCCCGTCGGATCACCCCTCCACTTT. This sequence encodes CASSPVGSPLHF.

The chain uses TRBV19 and TRBJ1-6; D unclear. Germline CDR1 and CDR2: LNHDA and SQIVND (reference sequence). Trimming took 5 bases from V and 7 from J, leaving 15 bases between them. The CDR3 is 15 amino acids. CDR3 amino acids: CASSGYRTVNSPLHF. The CDR3 DNA is TGTGCCAGTAGTGGCTATCGGACCGTAAATTCACCCCTCCACTTT.

This rearrangement joins TRBV10-3 to TRBJ1-1; a weak D match, TRBD1 (5 bases). Germline V gene sequence: CDR1 ENHRY, CDR2 SYGVKD. V was pared by 0 bases and J by 1 base, with 12 bases between. The CDR3 has 16 amino acids. The CDR3 DNA reads TGTGCCATCAGTGAGTCGATCTGGGGCAGGAACACTGAAGCTTTCTTT. Amino acids: CAISESIWGRNTEAFF.

The V call is TRBV20-1, the J call TRBJ2-2; 9 bases agree with TRBD2. In germline, CDR1 is DFQATT, CDR2 SNEGSKA (reference sequence). The CDR3 extends over 14 amino acids. V was clipped by 3 bases and J by 4 bases; unmatched bases: 3. CDR3 nucleotides: TGCAGTGCTAGTCTAGCGGGAATCACCGGGGAGCTGTTTTTT. This translates into CSASLAGITGELFF.

The chain uses TRBV12-5 and TRBJ1-4; the D is unclear. The CDR3 has 16 amino acids. With 2 bases removed from V and 4 bases from J, the gap between germline ends came to 14 bases. CDR1 and CDR2 (germline): LGHNT, FRNRAP. CDR3 sequence: CASGLKNSPNNEKLFF. In DNA, the CDR3 is TGTGCTAGTGGTTTGAAGAACAGTCCGAATAATGAAAAACTGTTTTTT.

The rearrangement links TRBV2 to TRBJ2-1, with 8 positions matching TRBD2. V dropped 8 bases and J dropped 4; count of bases not matched to a gene: 4. The CDR3 is 13 amino acids. CDR1 SNHLY and CDR2 FYNNEI come from the germline V gene. CDR3 region: CASGTRQYNEQFF. In DNA, the CDR3 is TGTGCCAGCGGGACTAGACAATACAATGAGCAGTTCTTC.

V is TRBV19 and J is TRBJ1-2, with D possibly matching TRBD1 (5 bases). Trimming left V 3 bases short and J 3 bases short, with 20 bases between. Germline loops: CDR1 LNHDA, CDR2 SQIVND (reference sequence). There are 17 residues in the CDR3. CDR3: CASSIVAGLMVDYGYTF. The CDR3 DNA reads as TGTGCCAGTAGTATTGTAGCAGGGCTTATGGTGGACTATGGCTACACCTTC.